This T cell receptor beta chain appears in the sequencing data of a study of blood T cells in healthy people across ages. The CDR3 contains 17 residues. V lost 4 bases, J lost 0 bases, and 19 bases lay in between. Germline CDR1 and CDR2: SGHRS and YFSETQ. Findings and limits, study-wide: Diversity was higher, and naive CD4+ cells more numerous, in long-lived donors than in aged donors. The lack of PBMC sorting stopped any conclusive naive versus antigen-experienced comparison.

This clonotype was seen only a few times. What it binds is unknown. Alongside a J-beta primer mix, a sample-barcoded 5' primer served in a second PCR lasting 7 to 11 cycles. Every single cDNA molecule received a tag from a template-switch adaptor with 12 random nucleotides. TCRdb processed the 5' RACE reads anew with MiXCR; each CDR3 protein has one entry. This sample has about 1,800,000 distinct CDR3 sequences, with roughly 27% found just once. The sequencing input was blood. This chain uses TRBV5-1 with TRBJ1-1, with D perhaps TRBD1 (5 bases). The clonotype was recovered from a young woman in good health. The CDR3 sequence is CASSLGVGTYVNTEAFF. CDR3 DNA sequence: TGCGCCAGCAGCCTAGGGGTCGGGACGTACGTGAACACTGAAGCTTTCTTT.